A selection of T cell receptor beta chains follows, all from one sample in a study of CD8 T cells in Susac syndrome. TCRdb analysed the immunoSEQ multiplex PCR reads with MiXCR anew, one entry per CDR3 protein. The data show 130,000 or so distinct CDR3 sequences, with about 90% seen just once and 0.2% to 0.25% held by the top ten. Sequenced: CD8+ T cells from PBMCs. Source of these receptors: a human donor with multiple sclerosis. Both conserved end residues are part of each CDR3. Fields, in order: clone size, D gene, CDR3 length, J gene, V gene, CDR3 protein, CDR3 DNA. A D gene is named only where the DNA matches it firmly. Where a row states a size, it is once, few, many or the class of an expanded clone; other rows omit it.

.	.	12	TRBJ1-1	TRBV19	CASRTPNTEAFF	TGTGCCAGTCGGACCCCGAACACTGAAGCTTTCTTT
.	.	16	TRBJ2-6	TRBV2	CASRWDPGSGANVLTF	TGTGCCAGCAGATGGGACCCGGGCTCTGGGGCCAACGTCCTGACTTTC
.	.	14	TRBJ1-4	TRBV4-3	CASSQGAWDEKLFF	TGCGCCAGCAGCCAAGGGGCCTGGGATGAAAAACTGTTTTTT
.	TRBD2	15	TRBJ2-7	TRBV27	CASSPTSGRAYEQYF	TGTGCCAGCAGTCCTACTAGCGGGAGGGCGTACGAGCAGTACTTC
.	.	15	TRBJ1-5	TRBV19	CASSMGIGANQPQHF	TGTGCCAGTAGTATGGGTATTGGGGCGAATCAGCCCCAGCATTTT
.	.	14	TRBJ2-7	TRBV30	CAWSQLRDTYEQYF	TGTGCCTGGAGTCAACTGCGGGATACCTACGAGCAGTACTTC
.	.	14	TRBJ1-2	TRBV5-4	CASSLGAGADGYTF	TGTGCCAGCAGCTTGGGGGCGGGCGCGGACGGCTACACCTTC
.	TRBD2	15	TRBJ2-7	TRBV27	CASSLVGLAVVEQYF	TGTGCCAGCAGTTTAGTAGGACTAGCAGTAGTCGAGCAGTACTTC
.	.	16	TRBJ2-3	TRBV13	CASSLQGGGPHNTQYF	TGTGCCAGCAGCTTACAGGGGGGAGGGCCACATAATACGCAGTATTTT
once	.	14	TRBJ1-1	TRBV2	CASMPGISNTEAFF	TGTGCCAGCATGCCCGGGATTTCGAACACTGAAGCTTTCTTT
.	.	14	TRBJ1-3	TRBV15	CATSRGGSGNTIYF	TGTGCCACCAGCAGGGGAGGATCTGGAAACACCATATATTTT
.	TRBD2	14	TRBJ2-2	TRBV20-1	CSAGGGGRAGELFF	TGCAGTGCTGGGGGTGGCGGGAGGGCCGGGGAGCTGTTTTTT
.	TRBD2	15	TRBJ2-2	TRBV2	CASRVLAGEAGELFF	TGTGCCAGCCGGGTTTTAGCGGGAGAGGCCGGGGAGCTGTTTTTT
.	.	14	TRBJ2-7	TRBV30	CAWSEVAGSYEQYF	TGTGCCTGGAGTGAGGTGGCAGGATCCTACGAGCAGTACTTC
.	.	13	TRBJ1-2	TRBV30	CAWSIGANYGYTF	TGTGCCTGGAGTATCGGGGCTAACTATGGCTACACCTTC
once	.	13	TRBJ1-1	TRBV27	CASRDLENTEAFF	TGTGCCAGCAGGGACTTAGAGAACACTGAAGCTTTCTTT
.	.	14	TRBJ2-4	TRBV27	CASSISTAKNIQYF	TGTGCCAGCAGTATAAGTACAGCCAAAAACATTCAGTACTTC
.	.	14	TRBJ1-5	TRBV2	CASSEGSGNQPQHF	TGTGCCAGCAGTGAAGGGTCGGGGAATCAGCCCCAGCATTTT
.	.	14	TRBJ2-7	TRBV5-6	CASSRVTRSYEQYF	TGTGCCAGCAGCCGAGTAACTAGATCCTACGAGCAGTACTTC
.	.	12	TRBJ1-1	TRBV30	CAGDWELTEAFF	TGTGCTGGAGATTGGGAATTGACTGAAGCTTTCTTT
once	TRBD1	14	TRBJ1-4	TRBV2	CASRPGQTTEKLFF	TGTGCCAGCAGACCGGGACAGACTACAGAAAAACTGTTTTTT
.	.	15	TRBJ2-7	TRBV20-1	CSAHGRAYETYEQYF	TGCAGTGCCCATGGCAGGGCCTACGAGACCTACGAGCAGTACTTC
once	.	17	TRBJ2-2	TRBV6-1	CASSETLPGAFTGELFF	TGTGCCAGCAGTGAAACCTTACCGGGAGCCTTCACCGGGGAGCTGTTTTTT
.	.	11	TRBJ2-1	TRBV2	CASSEGGEQFF	TGTGCCAGCAGCGAAGGGGGTGAGCAGTTCTTC
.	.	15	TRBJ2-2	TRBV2	CASRRSGVGTGELFF	TGTGCCAGCAGGAGGTCAGGGGTGGGAACCGGGGAGCTGTTTTTT
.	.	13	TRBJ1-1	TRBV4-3	CASSQGSGIEAFF	TGCGCCAGCAGCCAAGGTTCAGGGATTGAAGCTTTCTTT
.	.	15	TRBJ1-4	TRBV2	CASSDRGLPNEKLFF	TGTGCCAGCAGTGATCGGGGGCTTCCTAATGAAAAACTGTTTTTT
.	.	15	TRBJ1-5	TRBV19	CASSLLSSGNQPQHF	TGTGCCAGTAGTCTACTGAGTTCGGGCAATCAGCCCCAGCATTTT
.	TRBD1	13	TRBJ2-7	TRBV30	CAWEGTGWDEQYF	TGTGCCTGGGAGGGGACAGGGTGGGACGAGCAGTACTTC
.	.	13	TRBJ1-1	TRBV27	CASSFTGYTEAFF	TGTGCCAGCAGTTTCACAGGCTACACTGAAGCTTTCTTT
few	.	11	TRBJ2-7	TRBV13	CASGGPYEQYF	TGTGCCAGCGGCGGCCCCTACGAGCAGTACTTC
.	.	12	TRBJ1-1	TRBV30	CAWSVMETEAFF	TGTGCCTGGAGTGTAATGGAGACTGAAGCTTTCTTT
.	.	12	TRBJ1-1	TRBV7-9	CASSLGEREAFF	TGTGCCAGCAGCTTAGGGGAGCGTGAAGCTTTCTTT
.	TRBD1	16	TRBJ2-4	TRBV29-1	CSVVGWATGDKNIQYF	TGCAGCGTTGTGGGATGGGCGACAGGGGACAAAAACATTCAGTACTTC
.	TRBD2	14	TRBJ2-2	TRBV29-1	CSVGLAGGTGELFF	TGCAGCGTTGGACTAGCGGGAGGGACCGGGGAGCTGTTTTTT
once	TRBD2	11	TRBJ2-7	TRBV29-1	CSVEILGEGYF	TGCAGCGTTGAGATTTTGGGGGAGGGGTACTTC
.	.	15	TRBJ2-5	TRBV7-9	CASSLVRGSPETQYF	TGTGCCAGCAGCTTAGTCAGGGGATCTCCGGAGACCCAGTACTTC
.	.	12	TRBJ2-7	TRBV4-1	CASSHLSGEQYF	TGCGCCAGCAGCCACCTATCGGGTGAGCAGTACTTC
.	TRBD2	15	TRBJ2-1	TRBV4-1	CASSILAGNYNEQFF	TGCGCCAGCAGCATCTTAGCGGGAAACTACAATGAGCAGTTCTTC
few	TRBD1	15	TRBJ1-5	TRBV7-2	CASSLRTGGDQPQHF	TGTGCCAGCAGCTTAAGGACAGGTGGGGATCAGCCCCAGCATTTT
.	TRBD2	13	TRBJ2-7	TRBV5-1	CASGTSGAYEQYF	TGCGCCAGTGGGACTAGCGGAGCCTACGAGCAGTACTTC
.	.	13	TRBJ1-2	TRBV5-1	CASSSDINYGYTF	TGCGCCAGCAGCTCGGATATTAACTATGGCTACACCTTC
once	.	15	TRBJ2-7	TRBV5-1	CASSWDDSHSYEQYF	TGCGCCAGCAGCTGGGACGACAGCCACTCCTACGAGCAGTACTTC
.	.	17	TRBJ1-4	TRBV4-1	CASSQGWTDLSGEKLFF	TGCGCCAGCAGCCAGGGGTGGACAGACCTTTCGGGAGAAAAACTGTTTTTT
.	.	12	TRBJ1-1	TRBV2	CASLLGGTEAFF	TGTGCCAGCCTCCTGGGGGGCACTGAAGCTTTCTTT
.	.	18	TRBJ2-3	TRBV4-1	CASPHVGRDRLNVDTQYF	TGCGCCAGCCCCCACGTGGGACGGGACCGACTGAACGTGGATACGCAGTATTTT
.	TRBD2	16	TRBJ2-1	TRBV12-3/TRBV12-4	CASSFQRDYQRNEQFF	TGTGCCAGCAGTTTTCAGCGGGATTACCAGCGGAATGAGCAGTTCTTC
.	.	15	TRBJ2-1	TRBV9	CASSVGVAEYNEQFF	TGTGCCAGCAGCGTAGGGGTGGCAGAATACAATGAGCAGTTCTTC
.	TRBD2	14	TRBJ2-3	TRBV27	CASMGLALLDTQYF	TGTGCCAGCATGGGACTAGCGCTCCTGGATACGCAGTATTTT
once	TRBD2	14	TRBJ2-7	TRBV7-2	CASSLERDLGEQYF	TGTGCCAGCAGCTTAGAGCGGGACCTTGGGGAGCAGTACTTC
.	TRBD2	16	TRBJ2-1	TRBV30	CAWSVAPSGWSNEQFF	TGTGCCTGGAGTGTCGCGCCTAGCGGGTGGAGCAATGAGCAGTTCTTC
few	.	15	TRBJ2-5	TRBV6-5	CASRDLASVGETQYF	TGTGCCAGCAGAGACCTAGCGTCTGTGGGAGAGACCCAGTACTTC
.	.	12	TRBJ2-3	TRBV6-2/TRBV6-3	CAIGGDTDTQYF	TGTGCCATCGGAGGAGATACAGATACGCAGTATTTT
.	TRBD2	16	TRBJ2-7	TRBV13	CASSLAGGLGGYEQYF	TGTGCCAGCAGCTTAGCCGGCGGACTAGGAGGCTACGAGCAGTACTTC
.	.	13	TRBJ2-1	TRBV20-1	CSAYDWDHNEQFF	TGCAGTGCTTATGACTGGGATCACAATGAGCAGTTCTTC
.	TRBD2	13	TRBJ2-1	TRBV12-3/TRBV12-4	CASREGPGGEQFF	TGTGCCAGCAGAGAAGGGCCCGGGGGGGAGCAGTTCTTC
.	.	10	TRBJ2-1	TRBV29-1	CSVLFDEQFF	TGCAGCGTTCTCTTCGATGAGCAGTTCTTC